The next 17 T cell receptor beta chains were all read from a single sample in a study of PD-1 blockade in classical Hodgkin lymphoma (dated by TCRdb to between 2020 and 2021). This sample's time point label indicates: cycle 2 day 1 (C2D1) of nivolumab. Every trial patient had relapsed following autologous stem cell transplantation, and prior brentuximab vedotin exposure was what differed among cohorts A, B and C. Libraries were constructed by the immunoSEQ multiplex PCR assay. TCRdb obtained this table from immuneACCESS and retained in-frame rearrangements with V and J assigned. These tables miss some clones; where compared with another copy, unresolved V genes account for less than half of the shortfall, and the remainder is unexplained. Counted in this sample were about 150,000 clones; approximately 81% of them appeared once. The ten largest account for about 9.2% of the sample. Material: peripheral blood mononuclear cells (PBMCs), obtained before the second cycle of nivolumab. Source of these receptors: a human donor with classical Hodgkin lymphoma.

This chain connects TRBV7-8 to TRBJ2-1, with 12 bases matching TRBD2. The CDR3 sequence is 14 residues long. J lost 9 bases, V lost 5 bases, and 5 bases had no gene match. CDR1 SGHVS and CDR2 FQNEAQ come from the germline V gene. CDR3 residues: CASSRTSGIGEQFF. DNA for the CDR3: TGTGCCAGCAGCCGGACTAGCGGGATAGGTGAGCAGTTCTTC.

CDR3 nucleotides: TGTGCCAGCAGTTTAGTGGGGAACACTGAAGCTTTCTTT. Its protein product is CASSLVGNTEAFF. The V gene is TRBV28, the J gene TRBJ1-1; D remains ambiguous. The germline V gene has CDR1 MDHEN and CDR2 SYDVKM. With 2 bases removed from V and 1 base from J, the gap between germline ends came to 5 bases. The CDR3 contains 13 residues. Filled out from reference TRBV28 and TRBJ1-1, the complete variable domain reads DVKVTQSSRYLVKRTGEKVFLECVQDMDHENMFWYRQDPGLGLRLIYFSYDVKMKEKGDIPEGYSVSREKKERFSLILESASTNQTSMYLCASSLVGNTEAFFGQGTRLTVV.

The V call is TRBV9, the J call TRBJ2-1; TRBD2 matches at 12 bases. The CDR3 covers 19 residues. V shed 1 base, J shed 7 bases, and the junction held 15 bases outside the gene matches. Germline CDR1 reads SGDLS; CDR2 reads YYNGEE. CDR3 DNA sequence: TGTGCCAGCAGCGTAAGCCCGGGACTAGCGGGTCGAGTGGGTAATGAGCAGTTCTTC. Translation gives CASSVSPGLAGRVGNEQFF.

The chain recombines TRBV7-8 with TRBJ2-7; 8 nucleotides match TRBD1. The V gene end was trimmed by 1 base and the J gene end by 5 bases; junction bases not matched to a gene: 4. Germline lookup yields CDR1 SGHVS and CDR2 FQNEAQ. The CDR3 consists of 14 residues. For the CDR3, the DNA is TGTGCCAGCAGCTTAGGGACAGGGTCGGACGAGCAGTACTTC. It translates to CASSLGTGSDEQYF.

The gene calls are TRBV5-6 and TRBJ2-5; 8 bases line up with TRBD1. The DNA end is a closer match to TRBJ2-7, so the J assignment may be wrong. The CDR3 runs 15 residues. In germline, CDR1 is SGHDT, CDR2 YYEEEE. The CDR3 is CASSQGDRGWYEQYF. The CDR3 DNA follows: TGTGCCAGCAGCCAAGGAGACAGGGGCTGGTACGAGCAGTACTTC.

The CDR3: CASSDTLGVHEQYF. In DNA, the CDR3 is TGTGCCAGCAGTGACACCCTGGGCGTCCACGAGCAGTACTTC. The chain joins TRBV6-1 to TRBJ2-7; D remains unclear. V was shortened by 3 bases and J by 5 bases, with 14 bases between the two germline ends. Germline V gene data show CDR1 as MNHNS and CDR2 as SASEGT. The CDR3 length is 14 residues.

This chain uses TRBV5-1 with TRBJ2-7; the D gene is possibly TRBD2 (6 bases). The CDR3 has 15 amino acids. Germline-derived CDR1 and CDR2 are SGHRS and YFSETQ. V was shortened by 0 bases and J by 3 bases, with 13 bases between the two germline ends. DNA of the CDR3: TGCGCCAGCAGCTTGGGTGTGGGAGGAGGCTACGAGCAGTACTTC. It codes for CASSLGVGGGYEQYF.

J is TRBJ2-1 and V is TRBV12-5; no reliable D call. Between the trimmed V and J ends, which lost 4 bases and 0 bases, there was a span of 7 bases. The CDR3 consists of 14 residues. CDR1 LGHNT and CDR2 FRNRAP come from the germline V gene. CDR3 region: CASGSFSSYNEQFF. The DNA of the CDR3 is TGTGCTAGTGGTTCCTTTAGCTCCTACAATGAGCAGTTCTTC.

The chain is built from TRBV5-1 and TRBJ2-7, with TRBD1 identical over 9 bases. The CDR3 extends over 15 amino acids. V dropped 3 bases and J dropped 4; count of bases not matched to a gene: 8. The germline V gene has CDR1 SGHRS and CDR2 YFSETQ. CDR3 region: CASSSIGQGPYEQYF. The CDR3 DNA reads TGCGCCAGCAGCTCGATCGGACAGGGGCCGTACGAGCAGTACTTC. Combining the CDR3 with reference TRBV5-1 and TRBJ2-7 gives the whole variable domain KAGVTQTPRYLIKTRGQQVTLSCSPISGHRSVSWYQQTPGQGLQFLFEYFSETQRNKGNFPGRFSGRQFSNSRSEMNVSTLELGDSALYLCASSSIGQGPYEQYFGPGTRLTVT.

This clone was detected once. The genes are TRBV6-5 and TRBJ2-2; a possible D gene is TRBD1 (6 bases). The germline gives CDR1 MNHEY, CDR2 SVGAGI. This CDR3 is built from 13 residues. The V end was cut by 6 bases, the J end by 8 bases, with 13 bases between. CDR3 in amino acids: CASSQDRRGELFF. DNA for the CDR3: TGTGCCAGCAGCCAGGACAGACGGGGGGAGCTGTTTTTT.

CDR3 nucleotide sequence: TGCGCCAGCAGCTTATCGGTCAGGGTTGAATGGTACAATGAGCAGTTCTTC. Amino acids: CASSLSVRVEWYNEQFF. V and J are TRBV5-1 and TRBJ2-1, with D possibly being TRBD1 (5 bases). The V gene lost 2 bases and the J gene lost 4 bases, with 19 bases spanning the gap. The V gene's germline CDR1 is SGHRS and CDR2 YFSETQ. This CDR3 spans 17 amino acids.

The J gene is TRBJ1-2, the V gene TRBV19; D is unresolved. With 2 bases removed from V and 3 bases from J, the gap between germline ends came to 4 bases. This CDR3 comprises 12 residues. The germline gives CDR1 LNHDA, CDR2 SQIVND (reference sequence). The CDR3: CASSIRDYGYTF. CDR3 DNA: TGTGCCAGTAGTATACGGGACTATGGCTACACCTTC.

The J gene is TRBJ1-2, the V gene TRBV5-1; 7 nucleotides match TRBD1. Per germline, CDR1 SGHRS and CDR2 YFSETQ. After removal of 5 bases from V and 5 bases from J, the junction contained 6 bases not matched to a gene. The CDR3 consists of 13 residues. DNA for the CDR3: TGCGCCAGCAGACCACAGGGGAAGTATGGCTACACCTTC. The encoded protein is CASRPQGKYGYTF.

The chain uses TRBV19 and TRBJ1-3; D ambiguous. The germline CDR1 and CDR2 sequences are LNHDA and SQIVND (reference sequence). The CDR3 is made up of 14 amino acids. Trimming stripped 10 bases from V and 7 bases from J, with 20 bases between. CDR3 in DNA: TGTGCCACCTCGGTCGGCTCGGACTGGAACACCATATATTTT. This gives the protein CATSVGSDWNTIYF.

V usage is TRBV11-2 and J usage is TRBJ1-2, with D possibly TRBD1 on 5 matching bases. The CDR3 extends over 14 amino acids. V was shortened by 5 bases and J by 8 bases, with 18 bases between the two germline ends. Germline values: CDR1 SGHAT, CDR2 FQNNGV. CDR3 sequence (DNA): TGTGCCAGCAGCAGCCTCGGGGTCCGGGGGGGCTACACCTTC. As protein: CASSSLGVRGGYTF.

This sequence joins TRBV2 and TRBJ2-3, with 8 bases matching TRBD2. V lost 7 bases and J lost 1; bases outside the gene matches: 7. CDR3 length: 15 residues. Germline V gives CDR1 SNHLY, CDR2 FYNNEI. Here the CDR3 reads CASKVAGGGTDTQYF. CDR3 in DNA: TGTGCCAGCAAGGTGGCGGGGGGTGGCACAGATACGCAGTATTTT.

The rearrangement joins TRBV5-4 to TRBJ2-5; maybe TRBD2 (6 bases). Germline V gene sequence: CDR1 SGHNT, CDR2 YYREEE (reference sequence). The CDR3 totals 14 residues. V lost 3 bases, J lost 7 bases, and 16 bases lay in between. The CDR3 sequence: CASSSGGGLGTQYF. As DNA, the CDR3 is TGTGCCAGCAGCTCTGGGGGAGGTCTAGGGACCCAGTACTTC. Based on the CDR3 plus reference TRBV5-4 and TRBJ2-5, the full variable domain is ETGVTQSPTHLIKTRGQQVTLRCSSQSGHNTVSWYQQALGQGPQFIFQYYREEENGRGNFPPRFSGLQFPNYSSELNVNALELDDSALYLCASSSGGGLGTQYFGPGTRLLVL.